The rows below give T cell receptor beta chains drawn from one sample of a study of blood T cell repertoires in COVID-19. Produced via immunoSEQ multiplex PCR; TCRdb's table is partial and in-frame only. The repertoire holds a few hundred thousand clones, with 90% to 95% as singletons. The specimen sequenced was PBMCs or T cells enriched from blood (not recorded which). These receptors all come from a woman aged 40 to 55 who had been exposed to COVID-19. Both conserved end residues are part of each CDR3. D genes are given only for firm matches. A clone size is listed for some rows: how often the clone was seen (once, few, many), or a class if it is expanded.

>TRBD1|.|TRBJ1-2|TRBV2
CASSQIKGDRARGYTF
TGTGCCAGCAGTCAAATAAAAGGAGACAGGGCTCGCGGCTACACCTTC
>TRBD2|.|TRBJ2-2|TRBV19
CASTHLAGDPGELFF
TGTGCCAGTACCCACCTGGCGGGGGACCCCGGGGAGCTGTTTTTT
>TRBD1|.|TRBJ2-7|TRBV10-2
CASSEDHPRIGGRQYF
TGCGCCAGCAGTGAGGATCACCCCCGGATAGGGGGCAGGCAGTACTTC
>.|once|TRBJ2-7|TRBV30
CAWSVGSEQYF
TGTGCCTGGAGTGTTGGGAGCGAGCAGTACTTC
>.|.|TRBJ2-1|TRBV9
CASSVAMGEVYNEQFF
TGTGCCAGCAGCGTAGCTATGGGGGAGGTGTACAATGAGCAGTTCTTC
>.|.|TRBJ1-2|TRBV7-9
CASSSQGGVGYGYTF
TGTGCCAGCAGTTCACAGGGAGGGGTAGGATATGGCTACACCTTC
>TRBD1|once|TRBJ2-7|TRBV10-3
CATLQTGFNIYEQYF
TGTGCCACCCTCCAGACAGGGTTTAATATCTACGAGCAGTACTTC
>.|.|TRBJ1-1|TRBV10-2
CASNIQGNTEAFF
TGCGCCAGCAACATACAGGGGAACACTGAAGCTTTCTTT
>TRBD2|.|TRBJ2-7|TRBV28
CASSLLGERLAPAF
TGTGCCAGCAGTTTATTAGGGGAGAGACTAGCACCGGCGTTC
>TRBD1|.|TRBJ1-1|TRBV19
CASTPTGLNTEAFF
TGTGCCAGTACTCCGACAGGGTTGAACACTGAAGCTTTCTTT
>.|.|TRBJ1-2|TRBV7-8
CASSFSGDYGYTF
TGTGCCAGCAGCTTTTCAGGGGACTATGGCTACACCTTC
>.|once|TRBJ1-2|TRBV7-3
CATARQGNGYTF
TGTGCCACAGCCAGGCAGGGGAATGGCTACACCTTC
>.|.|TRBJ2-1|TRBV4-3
CASSPGTGGEQFF
TGCGCCAGCAGCCCCGGGACTGGGGGTGAGCAGTTCTTC
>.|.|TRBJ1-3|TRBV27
CASSFPQAGHGSSSGNTIYF
TGTGCCAGCAGTTTTCCGCAAGCGGGACATGGAAGTTCCTCTGGAAACACCATATATTTT
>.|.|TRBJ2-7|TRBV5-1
CASSPRDSRAGEQYF
TGCGCCAGCAGCCCCAGGGACAGCCGAGCGGGTGAGCAGTACTTC
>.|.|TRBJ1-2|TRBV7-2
CASKTPIGYGYTF
TGTGCCAGCAAGACACCAATAGGCTATGGCTACACCTTC
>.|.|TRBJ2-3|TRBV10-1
CASSEYGSAQYF
TGCGCCAGCAGTGAGTATGGTAGCGCGCAGTATTTT
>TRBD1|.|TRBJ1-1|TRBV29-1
CSALTGETTEAFF
TGCAGCGCCCTGACAGGGGAGACCACTGAAGCTTTCTTT
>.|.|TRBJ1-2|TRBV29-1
CSVGSTDTFTNYGYTF
TGCAGCGTTGGTTCTACTGACACCTTCACTAACTATGGCTACACCTTC
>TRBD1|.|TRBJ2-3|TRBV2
CASRRQGRGGTDTQYF
TGTGCCAGCAGGCGACAGGGGCGGGGAGGCACAGATACGCAGTATTTT